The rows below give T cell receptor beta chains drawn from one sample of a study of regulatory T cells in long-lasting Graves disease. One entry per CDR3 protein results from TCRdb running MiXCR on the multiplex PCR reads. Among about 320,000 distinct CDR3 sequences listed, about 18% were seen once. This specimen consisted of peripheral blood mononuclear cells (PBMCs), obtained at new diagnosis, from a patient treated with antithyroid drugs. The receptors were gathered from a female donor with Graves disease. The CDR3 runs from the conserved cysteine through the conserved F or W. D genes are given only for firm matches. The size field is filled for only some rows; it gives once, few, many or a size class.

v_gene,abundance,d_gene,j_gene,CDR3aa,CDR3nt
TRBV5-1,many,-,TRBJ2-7,CASSLRTYAYEQYF,TGCGCCAGCAGCTTGCGGACCTACGCCTACGAGCAGTACTTC
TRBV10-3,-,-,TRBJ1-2,CAISESPGVYGYTF,TGTGCCATCAGTGAGTCCCCAGGGGTCTATGGCTACACCTTC
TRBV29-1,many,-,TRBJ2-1,CSVDTEGLDNEQFF,TGCAGCGTTGACACCGAAGGGCTCGACAATGAGCAGTTCTTC
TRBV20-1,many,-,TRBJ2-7,CSALGYEQYF,TGCAGTGCTCTGGGGTACGAGCAGTACTTC
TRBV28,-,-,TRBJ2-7,CASSLGPTGTAREQYF,TGTGCCAGCAGTTTGGGACCTACCGGGACCGCGAGGGAGCAGTACTTC
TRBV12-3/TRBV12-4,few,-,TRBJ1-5,CASTLMNSNQPQHF,TGTGCCAGCACCCTCATGAATAGCAATCAGCCCCAGCATTTT
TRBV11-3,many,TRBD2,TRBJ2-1,CASSSLGSSGTNEQFF,TGTGCCAGCAGCTCCCTGGGGTCTAGCGGGACTAATGAGCAGTTCTTC
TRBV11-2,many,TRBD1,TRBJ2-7,CASSRDRVSYEQYF,TGTGCCAGCAGCCGGGACAGGGTCTCCTACGAGCAGTACTTC
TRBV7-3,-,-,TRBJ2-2,CASSPKGNTGGLFF,TGTGCCAGCAGCCCAAAGGGGAACACCGGGGGGCTGTTTTTT
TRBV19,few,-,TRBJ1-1,CASSTRLNTEAFF,TGTGCCAGTAGTACCCGACTGAACACTGAAGCTTTCTTT
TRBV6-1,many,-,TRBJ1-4,CASSGPGRLNEKLFF,TGTGCCAGCAGTGGGCCGGGACGGCTTAATGAAAAACTGTTTTTT
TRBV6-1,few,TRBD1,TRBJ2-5,CASSPWGQYQETQYF,TGTGCCAGCAGTCCTTGGGGACAGTACCAAGAGACCCAGTACTTC
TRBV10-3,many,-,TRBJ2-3,CAISEPLVLDTDTQYF,TGTGCCATCAGTGAACCGCTGGTCTTGGATACAGATACGCAGTATTTT
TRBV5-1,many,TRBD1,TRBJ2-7,CASSPGQGVLHYEQYF,TGCGCCAGCAGCCCGGGACAGGGGGTCCTTCACTACGAGCAGTACTTC
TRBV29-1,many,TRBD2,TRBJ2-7,CSVRLAETYEQYF,TGCAGCGTCCGACTAGCCGAGACCTACGAGCAGTACTTC
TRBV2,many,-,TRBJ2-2,CASSEESSNTGELFF,TGTGCCAGCAGTGAAGAGTCCTCGAACACCGGGGAGCTGTTTTTT
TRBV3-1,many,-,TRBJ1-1,CASSRTNEAFF,TGTGCCAGCAGCCGGACAAATGAAGCTTTCTTT
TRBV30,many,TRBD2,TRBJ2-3,CAWSSSGSTDTQYF,TGTGCCTGGAGTTCTAGCGGGAGCACAGATACGCAGTATTTT
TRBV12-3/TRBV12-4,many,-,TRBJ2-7,CASSNLVSLAEAYEQYF,TGTGCCAGCTCAAACCTTGTCAGTCTGGCGGAAGCCTACGAGCAGTACTTC
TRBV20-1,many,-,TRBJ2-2,CSAAIGGQDTGELFF,TGCAGTGCCGCGATTGGTGGCCAAGACACCGGGGAGCTGTTTTTT
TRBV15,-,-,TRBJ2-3,CATSRDRTDTQYF,TGTGCCACCAGCAGAGATCGGACAGATACGCAGTATTTT
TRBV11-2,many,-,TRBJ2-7,CASSMGGGPYEQYF,TGTGCCAGCAGCATGGGGGGGGGCCCCTACGAGCAGTACTTC
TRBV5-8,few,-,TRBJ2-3,CASTSRDRSTDTQYF,TGTGCCAGCACCAGCCGGGACCGAAGCACAGATACGCAGTATTTT
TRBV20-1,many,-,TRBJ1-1,CSAVRGAGRVYTEAFF,TGCAGTGCAGTAAGGGGGGCCGGCAGGGTTTACACTGAAGCTTTCTTT
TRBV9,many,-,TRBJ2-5,CASSPPPGRRETQYF,TGTGCCAGCAGCCCCCCCCCCGGGCGAAGAGAGACCCAGTACTTC
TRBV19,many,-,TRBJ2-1,CASSIGGRGEQFF,TGTGCCAGTAGTATCGGGGGCAGGGGTGAGCAGTTCTTC
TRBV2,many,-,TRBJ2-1,CASSDPRAIGAGEQFF,TGTGCCAGCAGTGATCCTCGGGCCATCGGCGCGGGAGAGCAGTTCTTC
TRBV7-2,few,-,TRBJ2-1,CASSPHEQFF,TGTGCCAGCAGCCCCCATGAGCAGTTCTTC
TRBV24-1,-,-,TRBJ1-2,CATSDALDVGYGYTF,TGTGCCACCAGTGATGCACTAGACGTTGGGTATGGCTACACCTTC
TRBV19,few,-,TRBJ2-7,CASTYGAGEGNEQYF,TGTGCCAGTACTTATGGGGCAGGGGAAGGAAACGAGCAGTACTTC
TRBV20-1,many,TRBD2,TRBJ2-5,CSARDYTGIAGEDETQYF,TGCAGTGCTAGAGATTATACAGGGATAGCGGGAGAGGATGAGACCCAGTACTTC
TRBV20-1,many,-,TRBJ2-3,CSASLGLTTDTQYF,TGCAGTGCTAGTTTGGGACTGACCACAGATACGCAGTATTTT
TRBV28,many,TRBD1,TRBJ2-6,CASSYSGPGQGATGANVLTF,TGTGCCAGCAGTTACTCGGGACCGGGACAGGGGGCGACTGGGGCCAACGTCCTGACTTTC
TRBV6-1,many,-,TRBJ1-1,CASGAEAFF,TGTGCCAGCGGAGCTGAAGCTTTCTTT